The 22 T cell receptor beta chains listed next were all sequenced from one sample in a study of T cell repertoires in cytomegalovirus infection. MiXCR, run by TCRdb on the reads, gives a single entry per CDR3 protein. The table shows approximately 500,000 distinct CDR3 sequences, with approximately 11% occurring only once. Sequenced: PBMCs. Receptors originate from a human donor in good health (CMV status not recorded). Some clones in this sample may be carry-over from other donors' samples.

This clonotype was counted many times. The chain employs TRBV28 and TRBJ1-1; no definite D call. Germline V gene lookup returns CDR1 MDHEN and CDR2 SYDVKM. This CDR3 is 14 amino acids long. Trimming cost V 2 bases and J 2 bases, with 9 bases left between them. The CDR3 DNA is TGTGCCAGCAGTTTAGTATCAGCTAACACTGAAGCTTTCTTT. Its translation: CASSLVSANTEAFF. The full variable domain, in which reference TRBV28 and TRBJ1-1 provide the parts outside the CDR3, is DVKVTQSSRYLVKRTGEKVFLECVQDMDHENMFWYRQDPGLGLRLIYFSYDVKMKEKGDIPEGYSVSREKKERFSLILESASTNQTSMYLCASSLVSANTEAFFGQGTRLTVV.

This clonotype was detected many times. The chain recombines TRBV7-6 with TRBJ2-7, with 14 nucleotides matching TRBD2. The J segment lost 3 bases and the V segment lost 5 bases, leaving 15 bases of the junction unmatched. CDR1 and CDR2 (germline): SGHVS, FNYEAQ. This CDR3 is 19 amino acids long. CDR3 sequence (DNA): TGTGCCAGCAGCAAGTCCCCGGGACTAGCGGGAGTCTCGGGCTACGAGCAGTACTTC. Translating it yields CASSKSPGLAGVSGYEQYF.

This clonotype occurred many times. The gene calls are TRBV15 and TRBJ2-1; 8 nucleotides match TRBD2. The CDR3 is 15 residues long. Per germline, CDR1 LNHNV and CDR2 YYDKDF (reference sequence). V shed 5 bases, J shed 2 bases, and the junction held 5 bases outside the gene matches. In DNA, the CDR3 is TGTGCCACCAGCCGGGAGGGACAAACCTACAATGAGCAGTTCTTC. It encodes CATSREGQTYNEQFF.

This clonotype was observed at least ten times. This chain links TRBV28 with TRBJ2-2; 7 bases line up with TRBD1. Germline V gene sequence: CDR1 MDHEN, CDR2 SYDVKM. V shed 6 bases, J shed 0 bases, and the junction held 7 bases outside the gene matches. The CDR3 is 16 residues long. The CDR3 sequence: CASSALGGANTGELFF. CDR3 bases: TGTGCCAGCAGCGCTCTAGGGGGCGCGAACACCGGGGAGCTGTTTTTT.

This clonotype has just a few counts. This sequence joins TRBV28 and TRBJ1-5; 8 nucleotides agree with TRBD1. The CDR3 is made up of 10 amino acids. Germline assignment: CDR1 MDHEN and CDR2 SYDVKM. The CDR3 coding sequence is TGTGGGACAGGGAGTCAGCCCCAGCATTTT. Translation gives CGTGSQPQHF. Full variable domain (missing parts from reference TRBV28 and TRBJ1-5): DVKVTQSSRYLVKRTGEKVFLECVQDMDHENMFWYRQDPGLGLRLIYFSYDVKMKEKGDIPEGYSVSREKKERFSLILESASTNQTSMYLCGTGSQPQHFGDGTRLSIL.

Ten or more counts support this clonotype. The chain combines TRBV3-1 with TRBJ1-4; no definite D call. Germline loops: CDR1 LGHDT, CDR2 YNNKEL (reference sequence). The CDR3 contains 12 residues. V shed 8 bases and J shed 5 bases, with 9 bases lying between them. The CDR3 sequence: CASLGPNEKLFF. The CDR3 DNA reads TGTGCCAGCCTGGGCCCCAATGAAAAACTGTTTTTT.

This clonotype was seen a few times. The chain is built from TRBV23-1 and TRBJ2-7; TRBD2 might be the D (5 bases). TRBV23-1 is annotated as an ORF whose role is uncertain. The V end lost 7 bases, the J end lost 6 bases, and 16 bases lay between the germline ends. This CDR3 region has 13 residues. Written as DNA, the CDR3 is TGCGCCAGCATAGATCGGCGGGCCTGCGAGCAGTACTTC. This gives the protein CASIDRRACEQYF.

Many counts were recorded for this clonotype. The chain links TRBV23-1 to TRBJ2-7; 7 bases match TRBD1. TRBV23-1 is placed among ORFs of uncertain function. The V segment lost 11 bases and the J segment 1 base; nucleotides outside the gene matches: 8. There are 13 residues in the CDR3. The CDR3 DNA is TGCGCCCGGAGGACAGGACAATCCTACGAGCAGTACTTC. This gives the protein CARRTGQSYEQYF.

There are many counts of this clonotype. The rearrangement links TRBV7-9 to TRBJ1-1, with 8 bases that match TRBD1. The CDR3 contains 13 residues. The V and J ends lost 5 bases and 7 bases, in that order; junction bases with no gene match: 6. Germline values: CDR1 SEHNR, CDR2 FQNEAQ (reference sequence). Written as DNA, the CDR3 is TGTGCCAGCAGCCCGCAGGGGGCCGGTGAAGCTTTCTTT. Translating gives CASSPQGAGEAFF.

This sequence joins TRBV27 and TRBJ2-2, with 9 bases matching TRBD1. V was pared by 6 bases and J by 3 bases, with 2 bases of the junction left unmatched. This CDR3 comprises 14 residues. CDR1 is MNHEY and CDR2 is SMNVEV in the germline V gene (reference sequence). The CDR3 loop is CASSWDRDTGELFF. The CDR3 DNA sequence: TGTGCCAGCAGCTGGGACAGGGACACCGGGGAGCTGTTTTTT.

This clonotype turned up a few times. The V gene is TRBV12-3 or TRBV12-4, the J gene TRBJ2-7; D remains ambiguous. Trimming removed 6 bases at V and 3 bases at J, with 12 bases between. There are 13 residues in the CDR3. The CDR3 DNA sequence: TGTGCCAGCAGCAGTCACCTCCTCTACGAGCAGTACTTC. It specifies CASSSHLLYEQYF.

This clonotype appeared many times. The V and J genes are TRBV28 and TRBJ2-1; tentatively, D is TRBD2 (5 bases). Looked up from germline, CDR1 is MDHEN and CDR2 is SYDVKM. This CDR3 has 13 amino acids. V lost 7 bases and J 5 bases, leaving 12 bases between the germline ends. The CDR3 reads CASTRGRDNEQFF. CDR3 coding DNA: TGTGCCAGCACCCGTGGGAGAGACAATGAGCAGTTCTTC.

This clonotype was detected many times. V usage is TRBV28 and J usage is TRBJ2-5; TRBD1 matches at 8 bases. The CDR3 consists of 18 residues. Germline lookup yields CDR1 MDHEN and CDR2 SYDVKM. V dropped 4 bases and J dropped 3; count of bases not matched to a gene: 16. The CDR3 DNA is TGTGCCAGCAGTTCCCCGCGGGACAGGACCTTGGGGAAAGAGACCCAGTACTTC. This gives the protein CASSSPRDRTLGKETQYF. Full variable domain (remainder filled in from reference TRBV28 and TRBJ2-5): DVKVTQSSRYLVKRTGEKVFLECVQDMDHENMFWYRQDPGLGLRLIYFSYDVKMKEKGDIPEGYSVSREKKERFSLILESASTNQTSMYLCASSSPRDRTLGKETQYFGPGTRLLVL.

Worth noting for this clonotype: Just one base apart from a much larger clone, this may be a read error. The CDR3 here is CASSEQLGLAGGYDQYF. As DNA, the CDR3 is TGTGCCAGCAGTGAACAGCTGGGACTAGCGGGAGGATACGACCAGTACTTC. This chain uses TRBV6-1 with TRBJ2-7; 15 nucleotides line up with TRBD2. Germline V CDR1 and CDR2: MNHNS, SASEGT. CDR3 length: 17 amino acids.

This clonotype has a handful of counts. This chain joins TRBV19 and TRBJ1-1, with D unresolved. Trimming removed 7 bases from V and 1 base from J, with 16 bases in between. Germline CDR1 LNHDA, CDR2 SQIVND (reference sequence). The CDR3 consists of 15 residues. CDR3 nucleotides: TGTGCCAGTACCCCAGACGGCCTAAGGAACACTGAAGCTTTCTTT. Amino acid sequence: CASTPDGLRNTEAFF.

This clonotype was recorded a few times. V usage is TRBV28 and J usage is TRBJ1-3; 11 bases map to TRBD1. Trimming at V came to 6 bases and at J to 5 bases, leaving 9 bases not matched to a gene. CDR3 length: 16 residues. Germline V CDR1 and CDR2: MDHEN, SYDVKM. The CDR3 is CASSSGQGARRNTIYF. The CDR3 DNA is TGTGCCAGCAGCTCAGGACAGGGGGCGAGGAGAAACACCATATATTTT. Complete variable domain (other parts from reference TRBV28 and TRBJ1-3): DVKVTQSSRYLVKRTGEKVFLECVQDMDHENMFWYRQDPGLGLRLIYFSYDVKMKEKGDIPEGYSVSREKKERFSLILESASTNQTSMYLCASSSGQGARRNTIYFGEGSWLTVV.

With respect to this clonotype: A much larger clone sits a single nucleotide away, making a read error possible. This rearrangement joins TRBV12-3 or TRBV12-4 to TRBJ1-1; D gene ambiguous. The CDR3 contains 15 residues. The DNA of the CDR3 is TGTGCCGGCAGTCCTACTCCTTTAATGAACACTGAAGCTTTCTTT. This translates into CAGSPTPLMNTEAFF.

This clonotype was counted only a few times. The CDR3 loop is CASSLFVDGTGELFF. The CDR3 nucleotides read TGTGCCAGCAGCTTATTTGTCGACGGGACCGGGGAGCTGTTTTTT. This chain uses TRBV7-2 with TRBJ2-2, with D unclear. Germline CDR1 SGHTA, CDR2 FQGNSA. This CDR3 contains 15 residues. With 2 bases removed from V and 5 bases from J, the gap between germline ends came to 12 bases.

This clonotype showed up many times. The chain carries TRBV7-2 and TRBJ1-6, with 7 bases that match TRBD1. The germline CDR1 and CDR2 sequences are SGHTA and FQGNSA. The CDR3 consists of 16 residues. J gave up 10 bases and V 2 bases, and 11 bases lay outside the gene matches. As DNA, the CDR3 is TGTGCCAGCAGCTTACTTCCTTGGACAGGAAAATCACCCCTCCACTTT. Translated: CASSLLPWTGKSPLHF.

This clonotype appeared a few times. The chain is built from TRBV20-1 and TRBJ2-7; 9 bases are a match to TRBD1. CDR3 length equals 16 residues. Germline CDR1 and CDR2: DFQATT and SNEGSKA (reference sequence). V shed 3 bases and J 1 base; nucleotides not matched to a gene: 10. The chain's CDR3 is CSASPPTGTGSYEQYF. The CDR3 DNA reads TGCAGTGCTAGCCCTCCTACCGGGACAGGGTCCTACGAGCAGTACTTC.

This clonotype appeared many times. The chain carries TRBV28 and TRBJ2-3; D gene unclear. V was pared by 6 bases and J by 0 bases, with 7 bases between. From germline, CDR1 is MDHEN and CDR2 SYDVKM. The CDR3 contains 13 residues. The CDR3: CASSLPSTDTQYF. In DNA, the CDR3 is TGTGCCAGCAGCTTACCCAGCACAGATACGCAGTATTTT.

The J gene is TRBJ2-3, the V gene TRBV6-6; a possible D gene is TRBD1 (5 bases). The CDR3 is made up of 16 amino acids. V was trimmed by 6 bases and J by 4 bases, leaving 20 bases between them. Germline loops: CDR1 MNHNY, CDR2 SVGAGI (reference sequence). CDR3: CASRPSGAGIPDTQYF. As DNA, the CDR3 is TGTGCCAGCAGGCCATCGGGCGCAGGGATCCCAGATACGCAGTATTTT.